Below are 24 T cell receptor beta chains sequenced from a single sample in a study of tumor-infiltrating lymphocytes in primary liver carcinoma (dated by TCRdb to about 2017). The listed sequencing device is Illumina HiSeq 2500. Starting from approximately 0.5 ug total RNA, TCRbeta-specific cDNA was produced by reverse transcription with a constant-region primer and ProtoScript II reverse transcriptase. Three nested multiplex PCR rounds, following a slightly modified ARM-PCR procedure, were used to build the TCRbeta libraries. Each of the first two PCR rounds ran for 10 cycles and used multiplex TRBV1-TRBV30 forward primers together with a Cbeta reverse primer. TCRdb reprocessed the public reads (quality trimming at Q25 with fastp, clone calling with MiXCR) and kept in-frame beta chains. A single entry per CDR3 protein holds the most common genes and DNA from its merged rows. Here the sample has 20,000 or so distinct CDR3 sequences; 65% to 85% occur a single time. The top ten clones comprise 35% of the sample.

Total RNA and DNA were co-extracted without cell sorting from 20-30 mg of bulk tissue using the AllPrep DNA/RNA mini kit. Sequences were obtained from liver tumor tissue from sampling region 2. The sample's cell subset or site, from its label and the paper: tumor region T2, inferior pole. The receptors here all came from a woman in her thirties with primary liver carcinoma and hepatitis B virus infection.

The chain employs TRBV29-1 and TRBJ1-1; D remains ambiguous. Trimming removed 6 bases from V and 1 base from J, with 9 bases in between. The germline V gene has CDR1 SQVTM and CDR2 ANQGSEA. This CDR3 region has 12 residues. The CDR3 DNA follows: TGCAGCGTCGACTCAGGGAACACTGAAGCTTTCTTT. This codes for CSVDSGNTEAFF.

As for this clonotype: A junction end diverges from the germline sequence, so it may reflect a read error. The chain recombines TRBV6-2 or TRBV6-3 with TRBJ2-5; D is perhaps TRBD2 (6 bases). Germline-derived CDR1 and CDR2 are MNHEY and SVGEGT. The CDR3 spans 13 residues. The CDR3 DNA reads TGTGCCAGCAGTTACTCGACTAGTCTGACCCTGTACTTC. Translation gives CASSYSTSLTLYF.

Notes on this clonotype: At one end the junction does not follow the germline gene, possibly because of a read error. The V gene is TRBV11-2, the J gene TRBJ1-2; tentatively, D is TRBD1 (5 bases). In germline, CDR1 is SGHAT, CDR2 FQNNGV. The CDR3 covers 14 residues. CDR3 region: CASSLRGANYGYTF. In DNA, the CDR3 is TGTGCTAGCAGCTTAAGGGGAGCTAACTATGGTTACACCTTC.

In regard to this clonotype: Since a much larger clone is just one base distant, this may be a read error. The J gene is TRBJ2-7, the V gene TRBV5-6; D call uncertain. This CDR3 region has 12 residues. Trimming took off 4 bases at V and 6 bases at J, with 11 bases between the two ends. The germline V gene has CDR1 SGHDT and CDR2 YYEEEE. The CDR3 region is CASSIYASEQYF. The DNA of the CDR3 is TGTGCCAGCAGCATATATGCTAGCGAGCAGTACTTC.

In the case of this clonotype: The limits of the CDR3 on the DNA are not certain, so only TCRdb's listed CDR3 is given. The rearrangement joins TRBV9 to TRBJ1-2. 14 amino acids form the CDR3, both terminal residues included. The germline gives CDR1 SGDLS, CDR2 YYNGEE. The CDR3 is CASSVGDGSYGYAF.

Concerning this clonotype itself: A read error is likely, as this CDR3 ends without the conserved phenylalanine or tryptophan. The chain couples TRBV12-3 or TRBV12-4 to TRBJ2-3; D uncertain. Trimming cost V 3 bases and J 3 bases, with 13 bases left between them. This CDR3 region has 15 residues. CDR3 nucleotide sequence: TGTGCCAGCAGTTTTCCCCCTTCTAGAACAGATACGCAGTATCTT. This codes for CASSFPPSRTDTQYL.

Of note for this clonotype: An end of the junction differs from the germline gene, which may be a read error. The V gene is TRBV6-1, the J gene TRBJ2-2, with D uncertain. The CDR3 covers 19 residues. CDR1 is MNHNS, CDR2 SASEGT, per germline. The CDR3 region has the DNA TGTGCCAGCAGTGAAACCCTTCCCGCGGACGCCGCGAACACCGGTGAGCTGTTTTTT. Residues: CASSETLPADAANTGELFF.

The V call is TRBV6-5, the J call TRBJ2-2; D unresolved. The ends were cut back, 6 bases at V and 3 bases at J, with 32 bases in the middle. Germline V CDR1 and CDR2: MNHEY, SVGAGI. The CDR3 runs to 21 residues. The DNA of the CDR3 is TGTGCCAGCAGGCGTACTCAAAGTGGCCTCAAGAGCGATGTCTACACCGGGGAGCTGTTTTTT. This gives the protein CASRRTQSGLKSDVYTGELFF.

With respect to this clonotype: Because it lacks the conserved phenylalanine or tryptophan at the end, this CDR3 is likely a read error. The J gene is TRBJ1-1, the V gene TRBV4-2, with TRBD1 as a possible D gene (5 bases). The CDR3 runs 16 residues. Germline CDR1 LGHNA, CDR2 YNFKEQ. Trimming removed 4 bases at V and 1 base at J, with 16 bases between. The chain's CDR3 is CASSPVKGKGNTEAFS. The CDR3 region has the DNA TGTGCCAGCAGCCCCGTCAAGGGGAAAGGGAACACTGAAGCTTTCTCT.

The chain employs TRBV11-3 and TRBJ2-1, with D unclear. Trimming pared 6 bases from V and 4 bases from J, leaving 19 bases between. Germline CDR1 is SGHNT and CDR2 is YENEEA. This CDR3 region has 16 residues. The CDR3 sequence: CASRFQADISYNEQFF. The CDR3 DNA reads TGTGCCAGCAGATTCCAAGCCGATATATCATACAATGAGCAGTTCTTC.

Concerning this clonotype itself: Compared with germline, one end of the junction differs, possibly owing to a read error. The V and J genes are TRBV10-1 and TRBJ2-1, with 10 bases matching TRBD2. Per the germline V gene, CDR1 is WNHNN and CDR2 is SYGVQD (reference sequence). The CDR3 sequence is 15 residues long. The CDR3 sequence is CASSTRLAGINEQLF. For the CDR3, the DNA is TGCGCCAGCAGTACTCGACTAGCGGGTATAAATGAGCAGCTCTTC.

The CDR3 protein is CASSYKTGPRGTDTQYF. CDR3 in DNA: TGTGCCAGCAGTTACAAGACCGGACCTCGAGGCACAGATACGCAGTATTTT. The rearrangement uses TRBV6-6 and TRBJ2-3, with D unresolved. The germline CDR1 and CDR2 sequences are MNHNY and SVGAGI (reference sequence). The CDR3 spans 17 residues. V lost 2 bases and J lost 1, with 16 bases in between.

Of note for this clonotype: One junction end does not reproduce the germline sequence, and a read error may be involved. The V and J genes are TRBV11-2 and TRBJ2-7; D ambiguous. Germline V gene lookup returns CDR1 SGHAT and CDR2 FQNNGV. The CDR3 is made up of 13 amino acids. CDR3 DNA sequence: TGTGCCAGTAGCTCGGGCTCAAACTACGAGCAGTACTTC. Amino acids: CASSSGSNYEQYF.

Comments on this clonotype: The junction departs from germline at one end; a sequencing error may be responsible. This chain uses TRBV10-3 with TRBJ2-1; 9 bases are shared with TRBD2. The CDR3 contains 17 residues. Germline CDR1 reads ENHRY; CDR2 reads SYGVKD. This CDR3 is CAITEPLAGEEYNEQFF. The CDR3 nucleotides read TGTGCCATCACTGAGCCTTTAGCGGGAGAAGAGTATAATGAGCAGTTCTTC.

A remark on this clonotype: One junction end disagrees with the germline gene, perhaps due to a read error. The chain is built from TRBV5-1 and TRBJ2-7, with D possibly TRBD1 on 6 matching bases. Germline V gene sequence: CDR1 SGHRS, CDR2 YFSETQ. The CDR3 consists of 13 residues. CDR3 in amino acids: CASSWDKAYDQYF. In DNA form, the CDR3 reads TGCGCCAGTAGCTGGGACAAGGCCTACGATCAGTACTTC.

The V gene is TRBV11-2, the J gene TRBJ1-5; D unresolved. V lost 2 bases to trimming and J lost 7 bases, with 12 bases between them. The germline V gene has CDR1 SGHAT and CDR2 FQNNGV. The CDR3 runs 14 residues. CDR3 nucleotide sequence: TGTGCCAGCAGCTTAAATCTCGCTGGCCAGCCCCAGCATTTT. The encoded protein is CASSLNLAGQPQHF.

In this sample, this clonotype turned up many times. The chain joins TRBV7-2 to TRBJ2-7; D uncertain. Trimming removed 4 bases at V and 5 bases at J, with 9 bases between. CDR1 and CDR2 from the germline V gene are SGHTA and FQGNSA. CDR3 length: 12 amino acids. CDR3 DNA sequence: TGTGCCAGCAGCTCAAGTGACCACGAGCAGTACTTC. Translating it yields CASSSSDHEQYF.

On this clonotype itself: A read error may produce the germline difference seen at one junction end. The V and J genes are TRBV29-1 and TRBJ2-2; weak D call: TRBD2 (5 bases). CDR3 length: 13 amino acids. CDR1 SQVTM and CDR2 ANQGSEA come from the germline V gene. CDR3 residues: CSVGRRDTGEMLF. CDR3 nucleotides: TGCAGTGTTGGGAGACGAGACACCGGGGAGATGCTTTTT.

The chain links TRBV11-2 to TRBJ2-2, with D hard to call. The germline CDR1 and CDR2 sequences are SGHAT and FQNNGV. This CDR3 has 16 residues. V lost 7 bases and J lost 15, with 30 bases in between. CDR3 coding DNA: TGTGCCAGCACCCCCGATCCCCAATTGAACACCGGAGAGTTGTTTTTT. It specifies CASTPDPQLNTGELFF.

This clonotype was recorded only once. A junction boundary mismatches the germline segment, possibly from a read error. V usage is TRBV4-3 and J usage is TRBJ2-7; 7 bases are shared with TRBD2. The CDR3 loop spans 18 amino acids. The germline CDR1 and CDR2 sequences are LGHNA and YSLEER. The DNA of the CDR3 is TGCGCCAGCAGCCAAGCTGCGACGGGGGGTAACATTAGCTACGAGCAATACTTC. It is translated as CASSQAATGGNISYEQYF.

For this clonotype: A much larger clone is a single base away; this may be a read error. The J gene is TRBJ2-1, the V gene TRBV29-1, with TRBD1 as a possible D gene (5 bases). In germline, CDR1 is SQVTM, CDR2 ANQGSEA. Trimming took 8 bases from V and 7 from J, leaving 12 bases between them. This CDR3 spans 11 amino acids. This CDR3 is CSLPDRNEQFF. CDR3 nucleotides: TGCAGCCTTCCAGACAGAAATGAGCAGTTCTTC.

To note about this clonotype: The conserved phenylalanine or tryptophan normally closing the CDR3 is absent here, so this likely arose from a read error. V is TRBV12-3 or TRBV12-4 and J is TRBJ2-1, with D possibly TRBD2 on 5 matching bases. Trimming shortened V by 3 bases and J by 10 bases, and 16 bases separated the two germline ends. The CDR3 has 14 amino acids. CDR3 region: CASSLAEGFEEQFV. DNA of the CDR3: TGTGCCAGCAGTTTGGCAGAGGGCTTCGAAGAGCAGTTCGTC.

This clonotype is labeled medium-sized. The CDR3 DNA sequence: TGCAGTGCTAGAGACTCCCGGGGGACTAGCGGGAGCTATGAGCAGTTCTTC. It encodes CSARDSRGTSGSYEQFF. The chain has TRBV20-1 and TRBJ2-1, with 14 bases identical to TRBD2. The junction had 9 bases not matched to a gene; V was cut back by 0 bases and J by 8 bases. Looked up from germline, CDR1 is DFQATT and CDR2 is SNEGSKA (reference sequence). The CDR3 has 17 amino acids.

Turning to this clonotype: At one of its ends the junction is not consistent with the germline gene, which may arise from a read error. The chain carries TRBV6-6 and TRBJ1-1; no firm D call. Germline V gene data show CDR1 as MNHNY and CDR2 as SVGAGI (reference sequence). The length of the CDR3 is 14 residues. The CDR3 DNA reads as TGTGCCAGCAGTCCGGCGGCACGCAATACTGAATCTTGCTTT. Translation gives CASSPAARNTESCF.